This section outlines one T cell receptor (beta chain) sequence together with its context. The antigen is unknown. The sample is drawn from a study of T cell responses to AZD1222 COVID-19 vaccine. Here immunoSEQ multiplex PCR was the method, and the copy in TCRdb shows in-frame clones only, minus some. The sample includes about 110,000 clones, approximately 91% of them seen just once. Study-wide points: The number of AZD1222 recipients seropositive at baseline was only five or six.

Trimming shortened V by 2 bases and J by 6 bases, and 22 bases separated the two germline ends. The CDR3 consists of 17 residues. Germline CDR1 MGHRA, CDR2 YSYEKL. Sequenced material: peripheral blood, taken on day 0 of MenACWY control vaccination. This receptor was obtained from an adult in good health. V is TRBV4-1 and J is TRBJ1-2; possible D gene TRBD1, 6 bases. For the CDR3, the DNA is TGCGCCAGCAGCCAACCTAGGCGGGGGGCTGGATTGGATGGCTACACCTTC. It encodes CASSQPRRGAGLDGYTF.